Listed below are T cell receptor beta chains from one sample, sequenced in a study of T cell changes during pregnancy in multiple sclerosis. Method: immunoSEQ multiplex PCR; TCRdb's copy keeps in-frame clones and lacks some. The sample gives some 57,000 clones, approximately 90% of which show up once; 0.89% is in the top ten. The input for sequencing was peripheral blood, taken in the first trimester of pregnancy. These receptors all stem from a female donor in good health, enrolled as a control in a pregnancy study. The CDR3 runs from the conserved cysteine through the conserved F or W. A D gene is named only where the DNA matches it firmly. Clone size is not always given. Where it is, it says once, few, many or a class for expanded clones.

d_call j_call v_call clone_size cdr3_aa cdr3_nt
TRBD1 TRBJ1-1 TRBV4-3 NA CASSQAGQGWTEAFF TGCGCCAGCAGCCAAGCAGGACAGGGATGGACTGAAGCTTTCTTT
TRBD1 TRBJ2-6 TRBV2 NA CASMDRDYGANVLTF TGTGCCAGCATGGACAGGGATTACGGGGCCAACGTCCTGACTTTC
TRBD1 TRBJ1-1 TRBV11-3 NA CASSQRAGGGTEAFF TGTGCCAGCAGCCAAAGGGCAGGGGGCGGCACTGAAGCTTTCTTT
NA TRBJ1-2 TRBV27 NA CASSFSADNYGYTF TGTGCCAGCAGTTTTTCCGCGGATAACTATGGCTACACCTTC
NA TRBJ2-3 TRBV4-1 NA CASSQVRGQNTDTQYF TGCGCCAGCAGCCAAGTTCGAGGACAGAACACAGATACGCAGTATTTT
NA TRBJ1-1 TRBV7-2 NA CASSFGPPVGRNTEAFF TGTGCCAGCAGCTTTGGGCCTCCGGTAGGGAGGAACACTGAAGCTTTCTTT
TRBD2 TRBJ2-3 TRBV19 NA CASSMGLAGTDTQYF TGTGCCAGTAGTATGGGACTAGCGGGCACAGATACGCAGTATTTT
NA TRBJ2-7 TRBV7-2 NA CASSLPSRQVQSYEQYF TGTGCCAGCAGCTTACCCTCCCGACAGGTACAATCCTACGAGCAGTACTTC
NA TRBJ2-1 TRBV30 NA CAWSVGAGQVNEQFF TGTGCCTGGAGTGTAGGGGCAGGTCAGGTGAATGAGCAGTTCTTC
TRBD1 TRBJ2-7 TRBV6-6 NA CASSNGQGNGREQYF TGTGCCAGCAGCAACGGACAGGGTAACGGCCGGGAGCAGTACTTC
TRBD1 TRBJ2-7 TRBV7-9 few CASSVRQGPENEQYF TGTGCCAGCAGCGTACGACAGGGACCGGAGAACGAGCAGTACTTC
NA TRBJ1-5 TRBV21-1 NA CASSTIQPQHF TGTGCCAGCAGCACCATTCAGCCCCAGCATTTT
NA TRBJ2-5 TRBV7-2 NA CASSSPGTQDKETQYF TGTGCCAGCAGCTCCCCGGGGACTCAAGACAAAGAGACCCAGTACTTC
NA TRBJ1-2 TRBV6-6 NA CASSYSGGTFDGYTF TGTGCCAGCAGTTACTCGGGGGGGACATTTGATGGCTACACCTTC
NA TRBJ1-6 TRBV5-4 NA CASSLPTGHDNSPLHF TGTGCCAGCAGCCTTCCCACGGGACACGATAATTCACCCCTCCACTTT
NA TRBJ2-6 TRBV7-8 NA CASSATNSGANVLTF TGTGCCAGCAGCGCTACGAACTCTGGGGCCAACGTCCTGACTTTC
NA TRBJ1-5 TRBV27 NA CASSEAQGNQPQHF TGTGCCAGCAGTGAAGCACAGGGTAATCAGCCCCAGCATTTT
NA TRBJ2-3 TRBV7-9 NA CASSLLIMKEGRADTQYF TGTGCCAGCAGCTTACTTATCATGAAGGAGGGACGGGCAGATACGCAGTATTTT
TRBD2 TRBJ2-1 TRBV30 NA CAWRRTSAGSYNEQFF TGTGCCTGGAGGCGCACTAGCGCCGGCTCCTACAATGAGCAGTTCTTC
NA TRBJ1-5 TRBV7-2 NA CASSHAEGPQHF TGTGCCAGCAGCCATGCGGAGGGGCCCCAGCATTTT
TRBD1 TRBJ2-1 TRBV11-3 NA CASSLDRAGENEQFF TGTGCCAGCAGCTTGGACAGGGCAGGGGAGAATGAGCAGTTCTTC
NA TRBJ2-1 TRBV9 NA CASSVVGGEDEQFF TGTGCCAGCAGCGTAGTAGGGGGGGAGGATGAGCAGTTCTTC
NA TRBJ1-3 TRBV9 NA CASSPRVVARSGNTIYF TGTGCCAGCAGCCCCCGGGTTGTGGCGCGCTCCGGAAACACCATATATTTT
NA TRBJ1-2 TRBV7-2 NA CASSSVAAALNYGYTF TGTGCCAGCAGCTCCGTGGCGGCAGCCCTTAACTATGGCTACACCTTC
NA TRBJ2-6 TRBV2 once CASSSSGANVLTF TGTGCCAGCAGCTCCTCTGGGGCCAACGTCCTGACTTTC
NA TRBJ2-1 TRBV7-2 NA CASRLGATEQFF TGTGCCAGCAGGTTGGGGGCGACGGAGCAGTTCTTC
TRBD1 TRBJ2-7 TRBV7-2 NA CASTHRRTGSYEQYF TGTGCCAGCACCCACCGCAGGACAGGGTCCTACGAGCAGTACTTC
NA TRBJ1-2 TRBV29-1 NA CSADLMTAYGYTF TGCAGCGCCGACCTTATGACAGCCTATGGCTACACCTTC